This TCR beta chain was recorded in a study of cytomegalovirus exposure and HLA in healthy donors. The count of this clone is one. CDR1 LNHDA and CDR2 SQIVND come from the germline V gene (reference sequence). The V and J ends lost 0 bases and 4 bases respectively, with 10 bases between them. The CDR3 is made up of 16 amino acids. PCR amplification relied on 60 Vbeta primers (plus 13 Jbeta primers). Data came from immunoSEQ multiplex PCR; TCRdb stores just in-frame clones and leaves some out. This table has 90,000 to 150,000 clones, 70% to 80% appearing once. Source material: PBMCs. The V call is TRBV19, the J call TRBJ2-6, with TRBD2 as a possible D gene (5 bases). The source of this sequence is a woman in her thirties or forties in good health and CMV-seropositive. The CDR3 loop is CASSIDRRSGANVLTF. The CDR3 coding sequence is TGTGCCAGTAGTATAGATCGGAGGTCGGGGGCCAACGTCCTGACTTTC. Full variable domain (missing parts from reference TRBV19 and TRBJ2-6): DGGITQSPKYLFRKEGQNVTLSCEQNLNHDAMYWYRQDPGQGLRLIYYSQIVNDFQKGDIAEGYSVSREKKESFPLTVTSAQKNPTAFYLCASSIDRRSGANVLTFGAGSRLTVL.